Listed below are T cell receptor beta chains from one sample, sequenced in a study of PD-L1 blockade in urothelial cancer. The method was immunoSEQ multiplex PCR; TCRdb's version includes in-frame clones alone and lacks a portion of them. The sample lists around 110,000 clones, more than 85% occurring once. Sequencing used PBMCs, obtained around atezolizumab (anti-PD-L1) treatment. The receptor set was obtained from a man between 60 and 75 years old with urothelial cancer. CDR3s include the opening cysteine and the closing phenylalanine or tryptophan. Each record gives: clone size, D gene, J gene, V gene, CDR3 DNA, CDR3 protein. The D gene is left open where the match is weak. Not every row has a clone size; where given, it reads once, few, many or a size class.

>-|TRBD2|TRBJ2-3|TRBV7-6
TGTGCCAGCAGCTTGGGACTAGCGGGGGGCACAGATACGCAGTATTTT
CASSLGLAGGTDTQYF
>-|TRBD2|TRBJ2-3|TRBV7-3
TGTGCCAGCAGCCTTAGCGGGGGACCAGATACGCAGTATTTT
CASSLSGGPDTQYF
>-|TRBD1|TRBJ2-1|TRBV30
TGTGCCTGGAGCCACTGGGACAGGGACTCTAATGAGCAGTTCTTC
CAWSHWDRDSNEQFF
>-|-|TRBJ1-1|TRBV6-5
TGTGCCAGCGGGGAGGAAGCGAGCACTGAAGCTTTCTTT
CASGEEASTEAFF
>-|TRBD1|TRBJ2-2|TRBV2
TGTGCCAGCAGTTGGACAGGGGGCACCGGGGAGCTGTTTTTT
CASSWTGGTGELFF
>-|TRBD1|TRBJ2-4|TRBV11-2
TGTGCCAGCAGCTTAGTAGTGGGACAGGGCAAAAACATTCAGTACTTC
CASSLVVGQGKNIQYF
>once|-|TRBJ1-2|TRBV28
TGTGCCAGCAGGAGGGACTATGGCTACACCTTC
CASRRDYGYTF
>-|-|TRBJ2-7|TRBV7-2
TGTGCCAGCAGCTTAGGTCCGGGGTACGAGCAGTACTTC
CASSLGPGYEQYF
>-|-|TRBJ1-2|TRBV28
TGTGCCAGCAGCCGTACAGGGATGTATGGCTACACCTTC
CASSRTGMYGYTF
>few|-|TRBJ2-3|TRBV5-4
TGTGCCAGCAGCTCATCGGCTAGACCAGATACGCAGTATTTT
CASSSSARPDTQYF
>-|-|TRBJ2-3|TRBV7-3
TGTGCCAGCAGCTTAGGCTTTGTGGATACGCAGTATTTT
CASSLGFVDTQYF
>-|TRBD2|TRBJ2-7|TRBV30
TGTGCCTGGAGTGCCAAAGGACTAGCAAGTGGCGAGCAGTACTTC
CAWSAKGLASGEQYF
>-|TRBD1|TRBJ1-5|TRBV4-1
TGCGCCAGCAGCCAAGAAATGACAGGGGGGAGGCCCCAGCATTTT
CASSQEMTGGRPQHF
>-|-|TRBJ1-6|TRBV5-1
TGCGCCAGCAGCTTGCGGAGCTCCTATAATTCACCCCTCCACTTT
CASSLRSSYNSPLHF
>-|-|TRBJ1-2|TRBV19
TGTGCCAGTAGTGAGATTACCTATGGCTACACCTTC
CASSEITYGYTF
>-|TRBD1|TRBJ2-7|TRBV4-2
TGTGCCAGCAGCCAAGATATAACAGGGGGTACCTACGAGCAGTACTTC
CASSQDITGGTYEQYF
>few|TRBD1|TRBJ2-3|TRBV30
TGTGCCTGCGGGACAGGGGGCGGTCTTACGCAGTATTTT
CACGTGGGLTQYF
>-|TRBD2|TRBJ2-3|TRBV14
TGTGCCAGCAGGACGGGACTAGCGGGGGGGAGCACAGATACGCAGTATTTT
CASRTGLAGGSTDTQYF
>-|TRBD1|TRBJ1-1|TRBV5-4
TGTGCCAGCAGCTTTGGCCAGACAGGGAAGAACACTGAAGCTTTCTTT
CASSFGQTGKNTEAFF
>once|-|TRBJ1-2|TRBV7-2
TGTGCCAGCACCATTAGCGGGGCGGACTACTATGGCTACACCTTC
CASTISGADYYGYTF
>-|-|TRBJ2-2|TRBV5-1
TGCGCCAGCAGCCAAACGGGAGTTAACACCGGGGAGCTGTTTTTT
CASSQTGVNTGELFF
>-|-|TRBJ1-2|TRBV6-5
TGTGCCAGCAGTTACTCAGCGGACTATGGCTACACCTTC
CASSYSADYGYTF
>-|-|TRBJ1-5|TRBV5-1
TGCGCCAGCAGCCTCGGTGGGGGCCCCAATCAGCCCCAGCATTTT
CASSLGGGPNQPQHF
>once|-|TRBJ2-3|TRBV18
TGTGCCAGCTCACCCTCCTGGGACACCCTTAGCACAGATACGCAGTATTTT
CASSPSWDTLSTDTQYF
>-|TRBD1|TRBJ2-2|TRBV7-6
TGTGCCAGCAGCCTAGTACAGGGGGCAGGGGAGCTGTTTTTT
CASSLVQGAGELFF
>-|-|TRBJ1-3|TRBV5-1
TGCGCCAGCAGCTTAGCAAGCTCTGGAAACACCATATATTTT
CASSLASSGNTIYF
>-|-|TRBJ2-1|TRBV6-5
TGTGCCAGCGCTATAGAAGGGAGTGTACGGGATGAGCAGTTCTTC
CASAIEGSVRDEQFF
>-|TRBD2|TRBJ2-1|TRBV4-1
TGCGCCAGCAGCCAAGAGTCTAACGGGGGGGCGGGGGAGCAGTTCTTC
CASSQESNGGAGEQFF
>-|TRBD1|TRBJ2-7|TRBV9
TGTGCCAGCAGCGTAGTCCGGACAGGGGCCTACGAGCAGTACTTC
CASSVVRTGAYEQYF
>-|TRBD1|TRBJ1-1|TRBV28
TGTGCCCACAAAGTGGACAGGGGGCCTGAAGCTTTCTTT
CAHKVDRGPEAFF
>-|TRBD1|TRBJ1-1|TRBV29-1
TGCAGCGTCGCCTCAGGGGGCCACACTGAAGCTTTCTTT
CSVASGGHTEAFF
>-|TRBD2|TRBJ2-3|TRBV5-1
TGCGCCAGCAAACTAGCGGATTACACAGATACGCAGTATTTT
CASKLADYTDTQYF
>few|-|TRBJ1-2|TRBV5-4
TGTGCCAGCAGCGCCGGCGGGGCTAACTATGGCTACACCTTC
CASSAGGANYGYTF
>-|-|TRBJ2-7|TRBV28
TGTGCCAGCAGTTTATCCGGGAGCGGCTACGAGCAGTACTTC
CASSLSGSGYEQYF
>-|TRBD2|TRBJ2-7|TRBV4-2
TGTGCCAGCACCCCTGAGCGGGGGAGATACTACGAGCAGTACTTC
CASTPERGRYYEQYF
>-|TRBD1|TRBJ1-1|TRBV7-2
TGTGCCAGCAGCTTGGGACAGACGAACACTGAAGCTTTCTTT
CASSLGQTNTEAFF
>-|-|TRBJ1-1|TRBV18
TGTGCCAGCTCCGCGGGCAGCATGAACACTGAAGCTTTCTTT
CASSAGSMNTEAFF